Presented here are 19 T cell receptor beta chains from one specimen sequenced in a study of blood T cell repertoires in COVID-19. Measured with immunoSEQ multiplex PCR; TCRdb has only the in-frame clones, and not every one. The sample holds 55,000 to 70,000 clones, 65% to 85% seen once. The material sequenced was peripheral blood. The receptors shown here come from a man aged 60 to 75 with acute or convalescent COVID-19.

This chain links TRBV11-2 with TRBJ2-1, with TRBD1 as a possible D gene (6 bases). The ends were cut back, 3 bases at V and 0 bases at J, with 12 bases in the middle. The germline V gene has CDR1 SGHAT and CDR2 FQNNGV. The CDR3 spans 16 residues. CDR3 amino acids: CASSLLTGSSYNEQFF. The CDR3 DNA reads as TGTGCCAGCAGCTTGTTGACAGGCAGCTCCTACAATGAGCAGTTCTTC. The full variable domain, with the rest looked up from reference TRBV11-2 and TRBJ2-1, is EAGVAQSPRYKIIEKRQSVAFWCNPISGHATLYWYQQILGQGPKLLIQFQNNGVVDDSQLPKDRFSAERLKGVDSTLKIQPAKLEDSAVYLCASSLLTGSSYNEQFFGPGTRLTVL.

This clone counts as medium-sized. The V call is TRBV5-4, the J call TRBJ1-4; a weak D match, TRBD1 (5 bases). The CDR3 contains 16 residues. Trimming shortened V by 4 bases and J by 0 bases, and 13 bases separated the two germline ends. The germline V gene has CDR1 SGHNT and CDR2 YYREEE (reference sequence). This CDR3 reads CASSPKGATTNEKLFF. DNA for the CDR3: TGTGCCAGCAGCCCAAAAGGGGCAACAACTAATGAAAAACTGTTTTTT.

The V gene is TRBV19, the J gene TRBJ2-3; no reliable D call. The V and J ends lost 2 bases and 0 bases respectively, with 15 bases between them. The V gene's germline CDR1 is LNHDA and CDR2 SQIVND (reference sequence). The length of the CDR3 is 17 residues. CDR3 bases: TGTGCCAGTAGTATAATGGGCAGTCCACCCAGCACAGATACGCAGTATTTT. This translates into CASSIMGSPPSTDTQYF.

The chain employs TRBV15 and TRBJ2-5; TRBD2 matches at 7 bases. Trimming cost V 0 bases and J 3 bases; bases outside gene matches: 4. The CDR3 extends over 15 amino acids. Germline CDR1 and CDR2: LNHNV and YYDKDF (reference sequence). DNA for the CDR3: TGTGCCACCAGCAGAGATCCGGGGGGTAAAGAGACCCAGTACTTC. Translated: CATSRDPGGKETQYF.

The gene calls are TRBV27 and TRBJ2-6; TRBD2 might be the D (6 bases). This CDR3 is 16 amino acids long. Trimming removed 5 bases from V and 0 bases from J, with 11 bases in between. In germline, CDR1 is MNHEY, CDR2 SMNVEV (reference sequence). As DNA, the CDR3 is TGTGCCAGCAGTGATTGGGGGGACTCTGGGGCCAACGTCCTGACTTTC. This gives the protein CASSDWGDSGANVLTF.

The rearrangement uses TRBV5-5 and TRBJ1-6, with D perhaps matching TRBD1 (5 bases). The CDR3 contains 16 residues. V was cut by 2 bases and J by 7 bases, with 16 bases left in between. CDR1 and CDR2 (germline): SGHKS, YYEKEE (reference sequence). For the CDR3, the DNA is TGTGCCAGCAGCTTTGGACCGGGGGGTGGAAATTCACCCCTCCACTTT. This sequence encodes CASSFGPGGGNSPLHF.

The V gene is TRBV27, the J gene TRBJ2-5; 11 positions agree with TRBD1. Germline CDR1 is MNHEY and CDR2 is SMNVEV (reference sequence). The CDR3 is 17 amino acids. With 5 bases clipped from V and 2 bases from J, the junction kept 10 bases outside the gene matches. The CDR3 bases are TGTGCCAGCAGTATCCTTCTCGGGACAGGGGGGCAAGAGACCCAGTACTTC. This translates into CASSILLGTGGQETQYF.

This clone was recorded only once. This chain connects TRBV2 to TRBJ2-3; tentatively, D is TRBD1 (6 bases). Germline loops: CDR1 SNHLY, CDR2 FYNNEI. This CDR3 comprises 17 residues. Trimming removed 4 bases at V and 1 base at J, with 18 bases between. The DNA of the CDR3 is TGTGCCAGCAGTGGGCCAGGGGATCCCCGCGGCACAGATACGCAGTATTTT. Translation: CASSGPGDPRGTDTQYF. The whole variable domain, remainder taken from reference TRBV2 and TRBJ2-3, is EPEVTQTPSHQVTQMGQEVILRCVPISNHLYFYWYRQILGQKVEFLVSFYNNEISEKSEIFDDQFSVERPDGSNFTLKIRSTKLEDSAMYFCASSGPGDPRGTDTQYFGPGTRLTVL.

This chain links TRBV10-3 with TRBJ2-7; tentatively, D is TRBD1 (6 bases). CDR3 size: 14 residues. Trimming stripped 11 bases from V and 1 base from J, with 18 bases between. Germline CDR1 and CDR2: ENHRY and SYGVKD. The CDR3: CASRDTQNSYEQYF. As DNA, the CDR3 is TGTGCCTCCCGGGACACCCAGAATTCCTACGAGCAGTACTTC.

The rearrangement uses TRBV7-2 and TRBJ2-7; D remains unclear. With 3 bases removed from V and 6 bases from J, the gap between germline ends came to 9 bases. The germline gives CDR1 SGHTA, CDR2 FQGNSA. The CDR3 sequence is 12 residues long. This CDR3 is CASSFPMREQYF. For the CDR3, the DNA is TGTGCCAGCAGCTTCCCGATGCGCGAGCAGTACTTC.

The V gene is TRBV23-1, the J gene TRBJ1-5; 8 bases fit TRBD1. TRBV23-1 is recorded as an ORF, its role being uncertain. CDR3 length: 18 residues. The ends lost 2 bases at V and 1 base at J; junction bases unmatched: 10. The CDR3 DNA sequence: TGCGCCAGCAGTCAAGAGTGCGGACAGGGTGGGAGCAATCAGCCCCAGCATTTT. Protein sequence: CASSQECGQGGSNQPQHF.

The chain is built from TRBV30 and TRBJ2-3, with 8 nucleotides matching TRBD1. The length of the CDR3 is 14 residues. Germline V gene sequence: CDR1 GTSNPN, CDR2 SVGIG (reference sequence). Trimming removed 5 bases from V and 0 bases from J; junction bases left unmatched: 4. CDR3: CAWATGASTDTQYF. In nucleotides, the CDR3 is TGTGCCTGGGCGACAGGGGCGAGCACAGATACGCAGTATTTT.

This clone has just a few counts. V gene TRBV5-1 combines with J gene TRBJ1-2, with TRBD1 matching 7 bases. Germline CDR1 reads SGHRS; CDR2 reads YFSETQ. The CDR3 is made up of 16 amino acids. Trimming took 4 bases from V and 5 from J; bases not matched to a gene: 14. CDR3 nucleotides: TGCGCCAGCAGCCCTAGACAGGGCAATGAGCTATATGGCTACACCTTC. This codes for CASSPRQGNELYGYTF.

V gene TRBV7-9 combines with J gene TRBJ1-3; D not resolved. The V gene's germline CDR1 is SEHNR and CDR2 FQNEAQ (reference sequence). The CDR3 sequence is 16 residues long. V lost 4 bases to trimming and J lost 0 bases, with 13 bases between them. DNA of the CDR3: TGTGCCAGCAGCTCGCGGGTGGCGAGCTCTGGAAACACCATATATTTT. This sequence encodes CASSSRVASSGNTIYF.

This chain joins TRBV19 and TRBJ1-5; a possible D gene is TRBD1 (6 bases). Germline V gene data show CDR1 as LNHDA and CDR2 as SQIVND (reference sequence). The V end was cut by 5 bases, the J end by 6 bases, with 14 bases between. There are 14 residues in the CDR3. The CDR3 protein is CASSLTGIGQPQHF. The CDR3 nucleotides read TGTGCCAGTAGTCTCACAGGGATAGGTCAGCCCCAGCATTTT.

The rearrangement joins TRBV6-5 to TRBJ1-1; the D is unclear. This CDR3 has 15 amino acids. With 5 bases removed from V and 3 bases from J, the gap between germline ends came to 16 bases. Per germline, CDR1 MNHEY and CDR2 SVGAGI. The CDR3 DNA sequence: TGTGCCAGCAGTAAGCGGGCAGCTACGGACACTGAAGCTTTCTTT. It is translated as CASSKRAATDTEAFF.

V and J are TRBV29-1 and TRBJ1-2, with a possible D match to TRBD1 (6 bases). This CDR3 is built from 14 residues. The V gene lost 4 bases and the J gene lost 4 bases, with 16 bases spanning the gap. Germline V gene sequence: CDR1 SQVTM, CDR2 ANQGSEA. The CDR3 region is CSVGPKGGRYGYTF. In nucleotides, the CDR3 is TGCAGCGTTGGCCCTAAGGGGGGGCGCTATGGCTACACCTTC.

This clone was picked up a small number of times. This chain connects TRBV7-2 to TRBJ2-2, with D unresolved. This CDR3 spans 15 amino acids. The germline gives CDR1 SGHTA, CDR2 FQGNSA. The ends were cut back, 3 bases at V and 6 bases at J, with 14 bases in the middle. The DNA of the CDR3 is TGTGCCAGCAGCTTGCGCCCGAGGTCCCCCGGGGAGCTGTTTTTT. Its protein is CASSLRPRSPGELFF. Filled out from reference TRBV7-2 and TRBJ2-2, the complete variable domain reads GAGVSQSPSNKVTEKGKDVELRCDPISGHTALYWYRQSLGQGLEFLIYFQGNSAPDKSGLPSDRFSAERTGGSVSTLTIQRTQQEDSAVYLCASSLRPRSPGELFFGEGSRLTVL.

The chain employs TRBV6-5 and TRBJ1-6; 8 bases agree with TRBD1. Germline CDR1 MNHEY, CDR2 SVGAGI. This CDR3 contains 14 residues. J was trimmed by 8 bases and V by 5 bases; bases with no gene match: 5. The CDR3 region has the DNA TGTGCCAGCAGTCCCGACAGGGGAGATTCACCCCTCCACTTT. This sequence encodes CASSPDRGDSPLHF.